This T cell receptor (beta chain) stems from a study of blood T cell repertoires in COVID-19. About the study: Sites across the United States, Italy and Spain contributed samples from acute and convalescent COVID-19. From T cells, B-cell-depleted T cells, or PBMCs came the material, which was cDNA or gDNA.

Germline trimming cut 4 bases from V and 4 bases from J; bases unmatched to any gene: 5. Germline lookup yields CDR1 SGHTA and CDR2 FQGNSA. The CDR3 length is 14 residues. In the original processing: Reference gene primers were amplified, and this amplification served to estimate nucleated cell counts. Some clones are missing from TCRdb's copy, which holds only in-frame ones; the method was immunoSEQ multiplex PCR. The V and J calls and clone size were taken over from that table, and D and trimming were inferred from the DNA. The repertoire holds some 150,000 clones, about 90% seen once, with more than 9.5% in the top ten.

This chain connects TRBV7-2 to TRBJ1-2, with 8 bases matching TRBD1. The receptor was isolated from a woman of 80 years or more with acute or convalescent COVID-19. The sequenced sample was peripheral blood. Here the CDR3 reads CASSSPGGAYGYTF. DNA of the CDR3: TGTGCCAGCAGCTCACCAGGGGGCGCCTATGGCTACACCTTC.